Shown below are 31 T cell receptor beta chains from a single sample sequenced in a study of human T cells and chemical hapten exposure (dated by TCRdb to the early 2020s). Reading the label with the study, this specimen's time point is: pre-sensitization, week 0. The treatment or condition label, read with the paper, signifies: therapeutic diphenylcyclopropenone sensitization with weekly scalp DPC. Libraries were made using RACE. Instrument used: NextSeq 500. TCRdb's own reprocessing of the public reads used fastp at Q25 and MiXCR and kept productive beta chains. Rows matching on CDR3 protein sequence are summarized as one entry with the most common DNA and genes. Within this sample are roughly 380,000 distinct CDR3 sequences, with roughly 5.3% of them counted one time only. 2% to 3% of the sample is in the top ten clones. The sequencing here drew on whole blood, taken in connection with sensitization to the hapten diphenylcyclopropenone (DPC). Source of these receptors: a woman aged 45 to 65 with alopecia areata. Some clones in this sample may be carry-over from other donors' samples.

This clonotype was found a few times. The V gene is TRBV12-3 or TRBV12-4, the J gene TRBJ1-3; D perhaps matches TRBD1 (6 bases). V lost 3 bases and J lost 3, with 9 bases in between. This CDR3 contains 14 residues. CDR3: CASSLRTDGNTIYF. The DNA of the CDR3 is TGTGCCAGCAGTTTGAGGACAGATGGAAACACCATATATTTT.

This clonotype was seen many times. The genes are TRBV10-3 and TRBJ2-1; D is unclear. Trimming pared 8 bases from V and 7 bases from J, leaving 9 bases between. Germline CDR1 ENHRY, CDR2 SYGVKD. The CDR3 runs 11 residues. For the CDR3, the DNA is TGTGCCATCGGGGAAGGAAATGAGCAGTTCTTC. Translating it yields CAIGEGNEQFF.

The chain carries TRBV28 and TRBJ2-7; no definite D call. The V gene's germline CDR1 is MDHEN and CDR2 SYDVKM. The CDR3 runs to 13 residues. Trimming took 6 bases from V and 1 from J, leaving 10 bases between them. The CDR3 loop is CASSWPNSYEQYF. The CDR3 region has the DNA TGTGCCAGCAGCTGGCCTAATTCCTACGAGCAGTACTTC.

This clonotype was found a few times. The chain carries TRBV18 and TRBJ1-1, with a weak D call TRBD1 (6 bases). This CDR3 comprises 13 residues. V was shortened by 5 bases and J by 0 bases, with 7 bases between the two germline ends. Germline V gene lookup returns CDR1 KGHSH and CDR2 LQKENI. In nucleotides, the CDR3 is TGTGCCAGCTCAGGACAGATGAACACTGAAGCTTTCTTT. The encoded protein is CASSGQMNTEAFF.

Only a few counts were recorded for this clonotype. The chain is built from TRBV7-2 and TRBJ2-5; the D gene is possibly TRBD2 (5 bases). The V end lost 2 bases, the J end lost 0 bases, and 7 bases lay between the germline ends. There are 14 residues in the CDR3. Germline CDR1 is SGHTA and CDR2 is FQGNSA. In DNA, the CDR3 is TGTGCCAGCAGCTTATGGCGGGACCAAGAGACCCAGTACTTC. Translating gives CASSLWRDQETQYF. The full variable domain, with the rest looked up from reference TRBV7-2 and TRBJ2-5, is GAGVSQSPSNKVTEKGKDVELRCDPISGHTALYWYRQSLGQGLEFLIYFQGNSAPDKSGLPSDRFSAERTGGSVSTLTIQRTQQEDSAVYLCASSLWRDQETQYFGPGTRLLVL.

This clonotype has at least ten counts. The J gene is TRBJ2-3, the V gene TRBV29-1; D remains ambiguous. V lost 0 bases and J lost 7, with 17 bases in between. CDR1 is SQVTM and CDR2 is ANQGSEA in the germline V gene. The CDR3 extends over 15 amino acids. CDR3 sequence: CSVEDRSTPTHTQYF. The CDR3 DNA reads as TGCAGCGTTGAAGATCGCTCTACCCCTACTCATACGCAGTATTTT.

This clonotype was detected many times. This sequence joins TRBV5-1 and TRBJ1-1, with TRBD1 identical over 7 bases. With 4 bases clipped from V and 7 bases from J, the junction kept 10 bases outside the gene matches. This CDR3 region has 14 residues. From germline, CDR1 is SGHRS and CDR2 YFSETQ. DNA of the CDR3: TGCGCCAGCAGCCCCTCCGGGACAGCGATTGAAGCTTTCTTT. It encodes CASSPSGTAIEAFF.

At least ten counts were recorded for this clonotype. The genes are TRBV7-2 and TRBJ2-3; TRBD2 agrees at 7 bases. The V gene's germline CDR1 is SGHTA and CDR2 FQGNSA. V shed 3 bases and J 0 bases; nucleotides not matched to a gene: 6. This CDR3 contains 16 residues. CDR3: CASSFERGPSTDTQYF. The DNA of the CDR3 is TGTGCCAGCAGCTTTGAGCGGGGACCCAGCACAGATACGCAGTATTTT.

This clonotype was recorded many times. The CDR3 DNA reads as TGTGCCACCAGCCCAGCCGGGACTAGCGGAAACAATGAGCAGTTCTTC. It codes for CATSPAGTSGNNEQFF. The chain uses TRBV24-1 and TRBJ2-1, with 11 nucleotides matching TRBD2. Trimming took 7 bases from V and 5 from J; bases not matched to a gene: 9. CDR1 is KGHDR and CDR2 is SFDVKD in the germline V gene. The CDR3 sequence is 16 residues long.

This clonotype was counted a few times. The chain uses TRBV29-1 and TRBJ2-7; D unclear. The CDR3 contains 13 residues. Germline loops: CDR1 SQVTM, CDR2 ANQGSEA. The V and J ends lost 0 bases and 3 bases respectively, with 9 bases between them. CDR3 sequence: CSVEDPNSYEQYF. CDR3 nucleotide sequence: TGCAGCGTTGAAGATCCCAATAGCTACGAGCAGTACTTC.

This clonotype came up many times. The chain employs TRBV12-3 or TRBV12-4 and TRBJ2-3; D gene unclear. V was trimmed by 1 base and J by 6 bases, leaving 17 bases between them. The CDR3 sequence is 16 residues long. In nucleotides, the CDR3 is TGTGCCAGCAGTTTAGAATGGGAACTCCCCAGGGATACGCAGTATTTT. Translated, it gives CASSLEWELPRDTQYF.

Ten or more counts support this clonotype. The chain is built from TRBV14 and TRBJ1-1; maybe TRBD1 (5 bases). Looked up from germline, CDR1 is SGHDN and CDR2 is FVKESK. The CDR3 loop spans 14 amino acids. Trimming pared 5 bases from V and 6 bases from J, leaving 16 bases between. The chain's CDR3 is CASSYASRGAEAFF. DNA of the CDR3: TGTGCCAGCAGCTACGCGTCTCGGGGGGCTGAAGCTTTCTTT.

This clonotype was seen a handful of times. CDR3 coding DNA: TGTGCCAGCAGCCCTCCGTGGGGGGGGCCATTGACAGATACGCAGTATTTT. Protein product: CASSPPWGGPLTDTQYF. The chain couples TRBV7-9 to TRBJ2-3, with D tentatively TRBD2 (7 bases). The CDR3 is 17 residues long. The V end was cut by 5 bases, the J end by 3 bases, with 21 bases between. Germline V gene lookup returns CDR1 SEHNR and CDR2 FQNEAQ (reference sequence).

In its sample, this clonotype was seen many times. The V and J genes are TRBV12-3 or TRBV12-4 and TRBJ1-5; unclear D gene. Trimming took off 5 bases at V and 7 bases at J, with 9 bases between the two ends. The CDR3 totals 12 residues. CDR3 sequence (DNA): TGTGCCAGCAGTCAGGTCATCCAGCCCCAGCATTTT. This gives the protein CASSQVIQPQHF.

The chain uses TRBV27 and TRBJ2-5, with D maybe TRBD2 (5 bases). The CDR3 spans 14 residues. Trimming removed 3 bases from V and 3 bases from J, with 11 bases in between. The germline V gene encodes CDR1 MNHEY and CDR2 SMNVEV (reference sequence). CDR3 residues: CASSLNGKKETQYF. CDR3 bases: TGTGCCAGCAGTTTGAACGGGAAGAAAGAGACCCAGTACTTC.

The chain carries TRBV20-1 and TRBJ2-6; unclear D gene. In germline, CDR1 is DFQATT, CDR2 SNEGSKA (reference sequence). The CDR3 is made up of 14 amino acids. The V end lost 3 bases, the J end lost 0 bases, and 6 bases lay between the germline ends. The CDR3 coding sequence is TGCAGTGCTAGCGCAACCTCTGGGGCCAACGTCCTGACTTTC. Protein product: CSASATSGANVLTF.

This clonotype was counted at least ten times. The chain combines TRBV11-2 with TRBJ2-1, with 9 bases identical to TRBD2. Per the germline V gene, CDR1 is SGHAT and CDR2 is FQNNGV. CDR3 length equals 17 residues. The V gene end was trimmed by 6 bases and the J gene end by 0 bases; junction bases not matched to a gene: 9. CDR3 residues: CASRVAGARLSYNEQFF. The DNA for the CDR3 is TGTGCCAGCAGGGTAGCGGGGGCTCGACTCTCCTACAATGAGCAGTTCTTC.

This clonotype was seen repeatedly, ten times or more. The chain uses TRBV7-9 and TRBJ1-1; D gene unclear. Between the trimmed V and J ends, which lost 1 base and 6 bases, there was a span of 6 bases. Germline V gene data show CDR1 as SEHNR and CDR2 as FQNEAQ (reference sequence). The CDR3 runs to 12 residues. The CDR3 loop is CASSLGGSEAFF. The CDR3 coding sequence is TGTGCCAGCAGCTTAGGAGGTTCTGAAGCTTTCTTT.

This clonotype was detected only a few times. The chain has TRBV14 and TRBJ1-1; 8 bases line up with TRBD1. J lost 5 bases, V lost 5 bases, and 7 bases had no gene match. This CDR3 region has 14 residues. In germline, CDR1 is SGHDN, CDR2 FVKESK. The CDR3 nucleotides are TGTGCCAGCAGCGACGGACAGGGTTTTACTGAAGCTTTCTTT. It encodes CASSDGQGFTEAFF.

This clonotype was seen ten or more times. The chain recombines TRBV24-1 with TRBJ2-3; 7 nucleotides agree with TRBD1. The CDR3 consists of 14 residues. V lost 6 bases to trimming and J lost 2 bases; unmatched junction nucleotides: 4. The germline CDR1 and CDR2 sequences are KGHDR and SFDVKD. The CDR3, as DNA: TGTGCCACCAGTACCAGGGGGAACACAGATACGCAGTATTTT. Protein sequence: CATSTRGNTDTQYF.

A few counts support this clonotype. DNA for the CDR3: TGTGCCAGCAGCCAAGGGGACCCGATATCTGGAAACACCATATATTTT. Amino acids: CASSQGDPISGNTIYF. The chain links TRBV4-2 to TRBJ1-3, with a weak D call TRBD1 (5 bases). Germline CDR1 reads LGHNA; CDR2 reads YNFKEQ. Trimming removed 1 base at V and 1 base at J, with 11 bases between. The CDR3 sequence is 16 residues long.

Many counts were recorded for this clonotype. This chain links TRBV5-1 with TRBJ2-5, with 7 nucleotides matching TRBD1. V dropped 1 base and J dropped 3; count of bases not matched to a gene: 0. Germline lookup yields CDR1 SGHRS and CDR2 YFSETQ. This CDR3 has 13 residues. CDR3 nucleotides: TGCGCCAGCAGCTTGACAGGGGAAGAGACCCAGTACTTC. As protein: CASSLTGEETQYF.

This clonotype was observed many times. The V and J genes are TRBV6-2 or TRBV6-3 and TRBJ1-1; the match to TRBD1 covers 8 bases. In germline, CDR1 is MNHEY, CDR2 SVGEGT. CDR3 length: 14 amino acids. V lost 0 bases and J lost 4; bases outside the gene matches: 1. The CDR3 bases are TGTGCCAGCAGTTACTCTACAGGGGGCACTGAAGCTTTCTTT. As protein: CASSYSTGGTEAFF.

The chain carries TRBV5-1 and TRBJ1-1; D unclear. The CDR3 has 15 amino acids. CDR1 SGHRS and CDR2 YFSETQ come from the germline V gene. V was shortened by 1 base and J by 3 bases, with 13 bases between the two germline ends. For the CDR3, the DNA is TGCGCCAGCAGCTTGATTGCGGGTTTGGACACTGAAGCTTTCTTT. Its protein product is CASSLIAGLDTEAFF.

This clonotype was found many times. This CDR3 is CASSQPSGANVLTF. CDR3 DNA sequence: TGTGCCAGCAGCCAACCGTCTGGGGCCAACGTCCTGACTTTC. The gene calls are TRBV28 and TRBJ2-6; D uncertain. This CDR3 comprises 14 residues. Germline CDR1 and CDR2: MDHEN and SYDVKM. Trimming removed 6 bases at V and 1 base at J, with 7 bases between.

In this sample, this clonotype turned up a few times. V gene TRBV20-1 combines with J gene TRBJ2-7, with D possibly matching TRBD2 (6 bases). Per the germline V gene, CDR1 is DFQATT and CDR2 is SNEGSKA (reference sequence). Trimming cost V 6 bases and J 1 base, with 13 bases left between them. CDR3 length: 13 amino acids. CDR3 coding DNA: TGCAGTGCGCGGGCAGGGACTTCCTACGAGCAGTACTTC. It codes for CSARAGTSYEQYF.

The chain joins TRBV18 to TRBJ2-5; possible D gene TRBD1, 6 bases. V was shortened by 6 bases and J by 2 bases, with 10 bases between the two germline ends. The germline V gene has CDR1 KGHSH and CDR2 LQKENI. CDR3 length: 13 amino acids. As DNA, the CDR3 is TGTGCCAGCTCCCGCGGACAGCAAGAGACCCAGTACTTC. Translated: CASSRGQQETQYF.

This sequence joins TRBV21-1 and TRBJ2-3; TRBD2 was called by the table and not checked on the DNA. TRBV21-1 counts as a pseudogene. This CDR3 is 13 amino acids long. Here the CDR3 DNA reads TGTGCCAGCAGCAAACGGAGGGGCCTGGGGCAGTATTTT. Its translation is CASSKRRGLGQYF.

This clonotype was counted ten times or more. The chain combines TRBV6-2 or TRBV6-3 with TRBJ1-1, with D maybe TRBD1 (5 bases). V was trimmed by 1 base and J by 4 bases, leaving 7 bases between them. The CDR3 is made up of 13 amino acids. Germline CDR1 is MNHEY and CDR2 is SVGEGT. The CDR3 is CASSYLGATEAFF. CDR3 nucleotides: TGTGCCAGCAGTTACTTAGGGGCCACTGAAGCTTTCTTT.

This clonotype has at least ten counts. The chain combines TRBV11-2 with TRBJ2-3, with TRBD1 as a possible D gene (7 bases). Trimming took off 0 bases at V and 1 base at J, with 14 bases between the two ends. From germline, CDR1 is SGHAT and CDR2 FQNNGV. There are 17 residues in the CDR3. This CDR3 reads CASSLEQGRGGTDTQYF. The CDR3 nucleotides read TGTGCCAGCAGCTTAGAGCAGGGCAGGGGGGGCACAGATACGCAGTATTTT.

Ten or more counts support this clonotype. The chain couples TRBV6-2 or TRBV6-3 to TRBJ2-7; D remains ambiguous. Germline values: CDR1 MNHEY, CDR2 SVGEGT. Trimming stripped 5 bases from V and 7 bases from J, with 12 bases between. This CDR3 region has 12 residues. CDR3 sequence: CASSPHPREQYF. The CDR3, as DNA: TGTGCCAGCAGTCCTCACCCCCGGGAGCAGTACTTC.